This T cell receptor (beta chain) came from a study of shared clonotypes between healthy human individuals. In the case of this clone: Its antigen is as yet unknown.

The protocol was immunoSEQ multiplex PCR, while the TCRdb copy is restricted to in-frame clones and leaves out a portion. The table lists millions of clones, 85% to 95% of them singletons, with 0.13% to 0.15% in the top ten. Study results and limitations: Depth of sequencing was expected to influence donor clonotype sharing. On the whole, naive subsets had larger estimated richness than memory subsets had.

Losses at the gene ends were 6 bases for V and 8 bases for J; bases not matched to a gene: 7. This CDR3 has 14 amino acids. Germline CDR1 is SGHVS and CDR2 is FQNEAQ. The sample comprised naive CD4+ T cells sorted from blood. Subset given: CD45RA+ positively selected. The clonotype was recovered from a young man in good health. V is TRBV7-8 and J is TRBJ2-3, with 11 bases matching TRBD2. Here the CDR3 reads CASSYSGRDGTQYF. The CDR3 bases are TGTGCCAGCAGTTATAGCGGGAGGGACGGTACGCAGTATTTT.